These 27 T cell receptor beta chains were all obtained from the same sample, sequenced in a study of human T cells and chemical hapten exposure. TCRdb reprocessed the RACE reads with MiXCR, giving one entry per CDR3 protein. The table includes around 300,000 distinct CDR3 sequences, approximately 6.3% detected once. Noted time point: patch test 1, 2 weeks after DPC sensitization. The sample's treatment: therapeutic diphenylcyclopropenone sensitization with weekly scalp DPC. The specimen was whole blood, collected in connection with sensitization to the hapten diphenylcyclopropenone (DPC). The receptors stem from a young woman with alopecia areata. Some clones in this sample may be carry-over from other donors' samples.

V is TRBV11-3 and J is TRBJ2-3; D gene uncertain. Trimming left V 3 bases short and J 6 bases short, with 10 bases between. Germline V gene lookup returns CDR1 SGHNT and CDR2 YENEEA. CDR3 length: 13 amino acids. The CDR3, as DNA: TGTGCCAGCAGCTTCCGCCCTAAGGATACGCAGTATTTT. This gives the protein CASSFRPKDTQYF.

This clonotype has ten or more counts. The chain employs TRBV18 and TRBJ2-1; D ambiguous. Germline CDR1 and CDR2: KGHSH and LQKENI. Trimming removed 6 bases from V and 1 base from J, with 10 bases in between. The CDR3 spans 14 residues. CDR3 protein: CASSELGSYNEQFF. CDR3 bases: TGTGCCAGCTCCGAGCTCGGGTCCTACAATGAGCAGTTCTTC. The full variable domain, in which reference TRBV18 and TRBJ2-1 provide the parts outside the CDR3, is NAGVMQNPRHLVRRRGQEARLRCSPMKGHSHVYWYRQLPEEGLKFMVYLQKENIIDESGMPKERFSAEFPKEGPSILRIQQVVRGDSAAYFCASSELGSYNEQFFGPGTRLTVL.

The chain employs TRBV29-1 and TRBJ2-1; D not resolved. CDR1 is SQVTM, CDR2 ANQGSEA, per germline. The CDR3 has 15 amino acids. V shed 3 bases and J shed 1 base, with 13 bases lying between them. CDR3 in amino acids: CSVEDFPMSYNEQFF. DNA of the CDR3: TGCAGCGTTGAGGATTTTCCTATGTCCTACAATGAGCAGTTCTTC.

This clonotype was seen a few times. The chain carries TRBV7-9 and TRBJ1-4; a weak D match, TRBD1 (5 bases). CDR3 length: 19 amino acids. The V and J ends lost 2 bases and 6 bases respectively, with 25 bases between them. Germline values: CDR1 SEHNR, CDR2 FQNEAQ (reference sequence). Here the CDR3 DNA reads TGTGCCAGCAGCTTAAAGCAGATGCCGCAGGGAGTTGTGGATGAAAAACTGTTTTTT. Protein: CASSLKQMPQGVVDEKLFF.

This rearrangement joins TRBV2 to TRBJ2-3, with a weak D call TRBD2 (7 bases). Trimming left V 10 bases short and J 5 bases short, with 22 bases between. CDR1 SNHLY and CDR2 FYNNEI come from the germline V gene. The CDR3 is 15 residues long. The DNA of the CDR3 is TGTGCCATCCCCCAGGCGGGGGCCGGCGGAGATACGCAGTATTTT. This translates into CAIPQAGAGGDTQYF. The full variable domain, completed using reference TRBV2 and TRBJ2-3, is EPEVTQTPSHQVTQMGQEVILRCVPISNHLYFYWYRQILGQKVEFLVSFYNNEISEKSEIFDDQFSVERPDGSNFTLKIRSTKLEDSAMYFCAIPQAGAGGDTQYFGPGTRLTVL.

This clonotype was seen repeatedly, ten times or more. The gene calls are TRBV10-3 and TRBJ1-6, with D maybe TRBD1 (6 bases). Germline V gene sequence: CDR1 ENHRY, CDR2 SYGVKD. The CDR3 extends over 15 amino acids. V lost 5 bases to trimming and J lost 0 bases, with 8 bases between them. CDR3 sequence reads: CAISTGISYNSPLHF. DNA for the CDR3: TGTGCCATCAGTACAGGGATCTCCTATAATTCACCCCTCCACTTT.

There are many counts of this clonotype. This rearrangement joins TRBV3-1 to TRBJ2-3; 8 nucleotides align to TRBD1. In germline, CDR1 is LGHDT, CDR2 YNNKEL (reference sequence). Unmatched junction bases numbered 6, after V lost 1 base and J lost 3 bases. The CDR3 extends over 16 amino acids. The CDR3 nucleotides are TGTGCCAGCAGCCAAGCGGCCAGGGGGCTTACAGATACGCAGTATTTT. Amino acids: CASSQAARGLTDTQYF.

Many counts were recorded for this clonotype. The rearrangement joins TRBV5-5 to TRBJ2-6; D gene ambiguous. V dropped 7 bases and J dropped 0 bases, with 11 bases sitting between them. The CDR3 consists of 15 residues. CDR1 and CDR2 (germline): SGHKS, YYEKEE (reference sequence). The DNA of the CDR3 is TGTGCCAGCTCCATCTCAGGCTCTGGGGCCAACGTCCTGACTTTC. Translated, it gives CASSISGSGANVLTF.

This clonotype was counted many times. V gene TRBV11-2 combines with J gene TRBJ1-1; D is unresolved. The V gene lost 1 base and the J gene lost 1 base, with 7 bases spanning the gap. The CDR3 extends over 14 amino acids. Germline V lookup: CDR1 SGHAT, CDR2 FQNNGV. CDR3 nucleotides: TGTGCCAGCAGCTTAGGGCTCTCGAACACTGAAGCTTTCTTT. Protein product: CASSLGLSNTEAFF.

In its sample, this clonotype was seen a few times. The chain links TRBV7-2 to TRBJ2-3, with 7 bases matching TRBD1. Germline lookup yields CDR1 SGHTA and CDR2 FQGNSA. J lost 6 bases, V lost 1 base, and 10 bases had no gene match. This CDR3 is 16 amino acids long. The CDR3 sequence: CASSLGGTGAWDTQYF. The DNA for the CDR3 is TGTGCCAGCAGCTTAGGAGGCACAGGGGCCTGGGATACGCAGTATTTT.

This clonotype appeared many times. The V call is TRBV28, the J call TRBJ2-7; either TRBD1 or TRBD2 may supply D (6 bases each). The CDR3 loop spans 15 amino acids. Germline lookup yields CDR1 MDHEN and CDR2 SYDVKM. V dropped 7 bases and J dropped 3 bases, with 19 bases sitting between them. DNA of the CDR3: TGTGCCAGCACCACTTTGCCGGGGGCTTACTACGAGCAGTACTTC. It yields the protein CASTTLPGAYYEQYF.

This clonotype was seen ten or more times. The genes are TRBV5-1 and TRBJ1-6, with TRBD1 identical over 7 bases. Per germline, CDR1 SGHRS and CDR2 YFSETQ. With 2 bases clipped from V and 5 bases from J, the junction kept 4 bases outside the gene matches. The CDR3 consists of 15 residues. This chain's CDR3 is CASSFDRVDNSPLHF. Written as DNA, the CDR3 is TGCGCCAGCAGCTTTGACAGGGTGGATAATTCACCCCTCCACTTT.

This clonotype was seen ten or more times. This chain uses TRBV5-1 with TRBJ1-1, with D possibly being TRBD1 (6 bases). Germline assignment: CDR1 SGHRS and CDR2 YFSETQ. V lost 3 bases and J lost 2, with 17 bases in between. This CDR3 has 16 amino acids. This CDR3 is CASSSPQGILNTEAFF. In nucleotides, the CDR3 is TGCGCCAGCAGCTCCCCCCAGGGGATACTAAACACTGAAGCTTTCTTT. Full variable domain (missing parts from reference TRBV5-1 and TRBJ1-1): KAGVTQTPRYLIKTRGQQVTLSCSPISGHRSVSWYQQTPGQGLQFLFEYFSETQRNKGNFPGRFSGRQFSNSRSEMNVSTLELGDSALYLCASSSPQGILNTEAFFGQGTRLTVV.

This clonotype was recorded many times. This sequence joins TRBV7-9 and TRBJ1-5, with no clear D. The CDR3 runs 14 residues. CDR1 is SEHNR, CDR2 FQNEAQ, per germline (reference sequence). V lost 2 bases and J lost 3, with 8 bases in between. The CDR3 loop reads CASSLLGSNQPQHF. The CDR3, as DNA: TGTGCCAGCAGCTTACTGGGCTCCAATCAGCCCCAGCATTTT.

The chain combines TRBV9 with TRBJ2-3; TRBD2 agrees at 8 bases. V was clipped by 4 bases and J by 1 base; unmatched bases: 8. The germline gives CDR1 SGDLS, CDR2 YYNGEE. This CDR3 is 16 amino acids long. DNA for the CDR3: TGTGCCAGCAGCCCGGGACTAGAGACGGGCACAGATACGCAGTATTTT. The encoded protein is CASSPGLETGTDTQYF.

CDR3 DNA sequence: TGTGCCAGCAGCCAGACAGGTGGCGGGAGTCAGCCCCAGCATTTT. This codes for CASSQTGGGSQPQHF. The rearrangement joins TRBV9 to TRBJ1-5; the D gene is possibly TRBD1 (6 bases). Germline V gene data show CDR1 as SGDLS and CDR2 as YYNGEE. The length of the CDR3 is 15 residues. V lost 4 bases, J lost 6 bases, and 17 bases lay in between.

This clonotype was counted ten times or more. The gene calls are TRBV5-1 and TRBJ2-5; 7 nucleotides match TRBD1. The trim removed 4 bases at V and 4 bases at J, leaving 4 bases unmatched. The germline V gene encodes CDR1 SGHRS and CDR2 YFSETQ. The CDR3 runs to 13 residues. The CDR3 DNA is TGCGCCAGCAGCCCTTGGACAGGAGAGACCCAGTACTTC. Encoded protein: CASSPWTGETQYF.

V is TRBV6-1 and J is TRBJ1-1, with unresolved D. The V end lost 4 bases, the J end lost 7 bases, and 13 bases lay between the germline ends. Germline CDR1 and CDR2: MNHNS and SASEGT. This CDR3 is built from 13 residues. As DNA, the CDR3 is TGTGCCAGCAGTGGGTCTTGGGCGCGTGAAGCTTTCTTT. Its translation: CASSGSWAREAFF.

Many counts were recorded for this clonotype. CDR3 protein: CSARVGEYEQYF. The CDR3 DNA follows: TGCAGTGCTAGAGTTGGGGAGTACGAGCAGTACTTC. The V call is TRBV20-1, the J call TRBJ2-7; perhaps TRBD2 as D (5 bases). Germline V gene sequence: CDR1 DFQATT, CDR2 SNEGSKA (reference sequence). The CDR3 is 12 amino acids. Between the trimmed V and J ends, which lost 1 base and 4 bases, there was a span of 8 bases.

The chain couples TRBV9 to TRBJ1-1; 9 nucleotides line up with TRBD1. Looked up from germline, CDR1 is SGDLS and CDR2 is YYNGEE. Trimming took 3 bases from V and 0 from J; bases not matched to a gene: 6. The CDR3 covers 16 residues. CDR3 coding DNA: TGTGCCAGCAGCGCCCGGGACAGGGCTATGAACACTGAAGCTTTCTTT. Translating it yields CASSARDRAMNTEAFF. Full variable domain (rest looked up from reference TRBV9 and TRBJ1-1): DSGVTQTPKHLITATGQRVTLRCSPRSGDLSVYWYQQSLDQGLQFLIQYYNGEERAKGNILERFSAQQFPDLHSELNLSSLELGDSALYFCASSARDRAMNTEAFFGQGTRLTVV.

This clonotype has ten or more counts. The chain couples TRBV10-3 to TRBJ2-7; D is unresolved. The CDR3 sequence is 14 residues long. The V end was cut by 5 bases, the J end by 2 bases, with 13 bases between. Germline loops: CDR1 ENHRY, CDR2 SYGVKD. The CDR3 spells CAISQLGSTYEQYF. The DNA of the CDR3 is TGTGCCATCAGTCAACTTGGGTCGACCTACGAGCAGTACTTC.

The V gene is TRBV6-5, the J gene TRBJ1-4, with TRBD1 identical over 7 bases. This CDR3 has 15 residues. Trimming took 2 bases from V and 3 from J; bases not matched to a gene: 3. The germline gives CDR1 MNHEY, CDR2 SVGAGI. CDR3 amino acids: CASSYVGTANEKLFF. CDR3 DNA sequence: TGTGCCAGCAGTTACGTGGGGACAGCTAATGAAAAACTGTTTTTT.

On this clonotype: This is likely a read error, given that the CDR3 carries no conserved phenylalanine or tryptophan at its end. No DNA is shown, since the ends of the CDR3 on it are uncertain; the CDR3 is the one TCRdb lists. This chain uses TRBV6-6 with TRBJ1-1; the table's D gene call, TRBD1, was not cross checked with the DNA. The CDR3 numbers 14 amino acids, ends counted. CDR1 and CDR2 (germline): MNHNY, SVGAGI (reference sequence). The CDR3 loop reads CASSYQPGQGLEGE.

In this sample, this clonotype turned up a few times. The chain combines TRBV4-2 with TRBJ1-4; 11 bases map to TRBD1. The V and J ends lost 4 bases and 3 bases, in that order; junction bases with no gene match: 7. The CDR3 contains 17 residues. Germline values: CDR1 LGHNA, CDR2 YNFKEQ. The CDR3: CASSPQDRGRANEKLFF. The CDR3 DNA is TGTGCCAGCAGCCCCCAGGACAGGGGGCGTGCTAATGAAAAACTGTTTTTT.

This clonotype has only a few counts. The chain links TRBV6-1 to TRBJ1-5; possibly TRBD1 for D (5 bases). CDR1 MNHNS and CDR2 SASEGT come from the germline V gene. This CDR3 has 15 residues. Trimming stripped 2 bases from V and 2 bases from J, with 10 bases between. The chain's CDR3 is CASSEHRNGNQPQHF. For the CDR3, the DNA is TGTGCCAGCAGTGAACACAGGAACGGCAATCAGCCCCAGCATTTT.

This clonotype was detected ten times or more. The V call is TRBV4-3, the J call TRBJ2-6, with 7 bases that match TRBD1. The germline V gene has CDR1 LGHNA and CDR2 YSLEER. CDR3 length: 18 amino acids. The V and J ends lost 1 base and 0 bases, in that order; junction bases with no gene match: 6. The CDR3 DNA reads TGCGCCAGCAGCCAAGTAGGGGGCCGGGGCTCTGGGGCCAACGTCCTGACTTTC. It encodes CASSQVGGRGSGANVLTF.

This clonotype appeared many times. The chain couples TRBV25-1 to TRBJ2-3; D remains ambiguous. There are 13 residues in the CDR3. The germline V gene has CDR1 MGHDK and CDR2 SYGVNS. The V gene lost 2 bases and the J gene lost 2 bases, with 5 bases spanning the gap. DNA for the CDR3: TGTGCCAGCAGTGAACGATCCACAGATACGCAGTATTTT. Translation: CASSERSTDTQYF.